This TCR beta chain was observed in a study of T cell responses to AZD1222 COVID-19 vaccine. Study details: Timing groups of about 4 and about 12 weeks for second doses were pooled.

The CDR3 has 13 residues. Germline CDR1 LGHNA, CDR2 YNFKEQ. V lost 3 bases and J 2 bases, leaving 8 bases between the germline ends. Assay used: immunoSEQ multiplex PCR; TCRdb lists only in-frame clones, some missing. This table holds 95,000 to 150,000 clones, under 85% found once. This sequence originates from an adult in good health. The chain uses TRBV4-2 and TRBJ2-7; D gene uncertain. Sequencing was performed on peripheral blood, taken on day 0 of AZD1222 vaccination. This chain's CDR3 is CASSQGHAYEQYF. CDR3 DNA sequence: TGTGCCAGCAGCCAGGGCCACGCCTACGAGCAGTACTTC.